This TCR beta chain was obtained from a study of T cell responses to AZD1222 COVID-19 vaccine. Overall study findings and caveats: The donors showed a predominance of white British ancestry and of females, with possible underestimation of clonal diversity. Dominant CD4 TCR responses targeted spike regions 160-218 and 743-854.

As regards this clone: The antigen is undetermined. This sample includes further DNA sequences coding for the same CDR3.

CDR1 and CDR2 from the germline V gene are SQVTM and ANQGSEA. Trimming left V 1 base short and J 4 bases short, with 5 bases between. This CDR3 spans 12 amino acids. The protocol was immunoSEQ multiplex PCR, while the TCRdb copy is restricted to in-frame clones and leaves out a portion. The sample consists of about 120,000 clones, under 95% of them appearing once. This receptor was taken from an adult in good health. Sequencing used peripheral blood, obtained on day 0 of AZD1222 vaccination. J is TRBJ1-3 and V is TRBV29-1; D uncertain. This CDR3 reads CSVEGRGNTIYF. The CDR3 region has the DNA TGCAGCGTTGAAGGCAGGGGAAACACCATATATTTT.